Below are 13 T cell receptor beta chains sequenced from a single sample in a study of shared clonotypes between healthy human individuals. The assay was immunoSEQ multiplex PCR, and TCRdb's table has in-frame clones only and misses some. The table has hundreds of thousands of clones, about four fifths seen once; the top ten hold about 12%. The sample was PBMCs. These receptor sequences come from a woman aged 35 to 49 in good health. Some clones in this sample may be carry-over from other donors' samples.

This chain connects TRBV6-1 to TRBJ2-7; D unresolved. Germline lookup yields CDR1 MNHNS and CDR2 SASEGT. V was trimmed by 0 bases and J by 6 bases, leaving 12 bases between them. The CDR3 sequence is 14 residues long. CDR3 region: CASSEAVALGEQYF. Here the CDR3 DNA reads TGTGCCAGCAGTGAAGCGGTGGCCCTCGGCGAGCAGTACTTC.

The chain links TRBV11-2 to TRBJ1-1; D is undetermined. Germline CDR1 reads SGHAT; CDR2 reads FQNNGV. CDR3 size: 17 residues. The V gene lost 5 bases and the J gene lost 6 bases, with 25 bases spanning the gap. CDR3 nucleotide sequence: TGTGCCAGCAGCCCCCGACATGCGGCTATACGTAGCGCTGAAGCTTTCTTT. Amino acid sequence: CASSPRHAAIRSAEAFF.

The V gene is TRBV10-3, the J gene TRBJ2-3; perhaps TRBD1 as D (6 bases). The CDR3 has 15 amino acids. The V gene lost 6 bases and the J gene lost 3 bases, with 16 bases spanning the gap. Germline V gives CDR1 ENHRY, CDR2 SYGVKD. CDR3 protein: CAIRSTGEQTDTQYF. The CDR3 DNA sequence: TGTGCCATCAGATCGACAGGAGAACAGACAGATACGCAGTATTTT.

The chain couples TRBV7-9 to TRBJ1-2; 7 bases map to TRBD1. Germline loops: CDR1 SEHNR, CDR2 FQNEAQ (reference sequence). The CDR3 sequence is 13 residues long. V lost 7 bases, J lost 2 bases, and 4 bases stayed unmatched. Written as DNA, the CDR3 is TGTGCCAGCAAGATGACAGGGAACTATGGCTACACCTTC. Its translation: CASKMTGNYGYTF.

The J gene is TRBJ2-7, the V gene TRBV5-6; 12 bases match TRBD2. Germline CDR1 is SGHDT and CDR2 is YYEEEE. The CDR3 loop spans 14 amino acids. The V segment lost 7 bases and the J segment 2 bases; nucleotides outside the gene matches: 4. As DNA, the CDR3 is TGTGCCAGCTGGAGACTAGCGGGAGCCTACGAGCAGTACTTC. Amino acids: CASWRLAGAYEQYF. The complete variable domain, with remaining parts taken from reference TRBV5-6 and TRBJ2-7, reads DAGVTQSPTHLIKTRGQQVTLRCSPKSGHDTVSWYQQALGQGPQFIFQYYEEEERQRGNFPDRFSGHQFPNYSSELNVNALLLGDSALYLCASWRLAGAYEQYFGPGTRLTVT.

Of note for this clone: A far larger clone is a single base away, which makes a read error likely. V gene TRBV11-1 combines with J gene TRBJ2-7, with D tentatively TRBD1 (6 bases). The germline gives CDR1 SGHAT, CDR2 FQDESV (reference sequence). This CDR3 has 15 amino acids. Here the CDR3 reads CASSSPSVGADEQYF. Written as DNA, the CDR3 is TGTGCCAGCAGCTCTCCATCGGTGGGGGCAGACGAGCAGTACTTT.

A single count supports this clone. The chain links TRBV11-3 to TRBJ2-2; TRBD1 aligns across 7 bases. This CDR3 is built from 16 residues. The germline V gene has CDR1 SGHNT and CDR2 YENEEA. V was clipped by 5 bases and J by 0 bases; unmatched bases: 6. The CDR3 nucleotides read TGTGCCAGCAGCCCGGGACAGTCGACGAACACCGGGGAGCTGTTTTTT. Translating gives CASSPGQSTNTGELFF.

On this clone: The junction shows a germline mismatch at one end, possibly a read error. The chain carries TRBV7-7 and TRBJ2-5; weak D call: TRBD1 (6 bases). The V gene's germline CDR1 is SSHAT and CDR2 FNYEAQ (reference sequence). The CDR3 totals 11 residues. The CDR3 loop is CASSLGGTQYF. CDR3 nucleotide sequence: TGTGCTAGCAGCTTAGGGGGGACCCAGTACTTC.

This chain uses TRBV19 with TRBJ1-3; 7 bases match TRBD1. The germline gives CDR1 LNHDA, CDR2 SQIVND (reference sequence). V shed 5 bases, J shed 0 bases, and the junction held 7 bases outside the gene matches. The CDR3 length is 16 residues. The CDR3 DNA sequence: TGTGCCAGTAGTTCGGGACAGCTCATCTCTGGAAACACCATATATTTT. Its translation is CASSSGQLISGNTIYF.

The CDR3 coding sequence is TGTGCCAGCAGCTTAGCCCCGGGACAGGGCACTGAAGCTTTCTTT. Protein sequence: CASSLAPGQGTEAFF. This sequence joins TRBV7-3 and TRBJ1-1, with 9 bases lining up with TRBD1. V gave up 2 bases and J gave up 4 bases; unmatched junction bases: 5. This CDR3 has 15 amino acids. Germline V lookup: CDR1 SGHTA, CDR2 FQGTGA.

For the CDR3, the DNA is TGCGCCAGCAGCAGAAGTCCCTTGGGAGAAATGAACACTGAAGCTTTCTTT. Protein: CASSRSPLGEMNTEAFF. The chain has TRBV4-1 and TRBJ1-1; D is uncertain. Trimming left V 5 bases short and J 0 bases short, with 19 bases between. The germline V gene has CDR1 MGHRA and CDR2 YSYEKL. The CDR3 has 17 residues.

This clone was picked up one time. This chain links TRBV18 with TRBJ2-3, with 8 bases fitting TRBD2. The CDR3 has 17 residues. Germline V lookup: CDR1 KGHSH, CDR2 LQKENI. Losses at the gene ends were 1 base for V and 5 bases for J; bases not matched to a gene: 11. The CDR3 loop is CASSPLTSGGPGDTQYF. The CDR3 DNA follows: TGTGCCAGCTCACCACTTACATCGGGAGGGCCAGGAGATACGCAGTATTTT.

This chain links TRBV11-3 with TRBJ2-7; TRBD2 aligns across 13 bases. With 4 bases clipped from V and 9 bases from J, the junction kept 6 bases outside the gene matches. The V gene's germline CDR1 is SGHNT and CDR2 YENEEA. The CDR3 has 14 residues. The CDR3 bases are TGTGCCAGCAGCTCATCAGGACTAGCGGGAGTGCAGTACTTC. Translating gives CASSSSGLAGVQYF.